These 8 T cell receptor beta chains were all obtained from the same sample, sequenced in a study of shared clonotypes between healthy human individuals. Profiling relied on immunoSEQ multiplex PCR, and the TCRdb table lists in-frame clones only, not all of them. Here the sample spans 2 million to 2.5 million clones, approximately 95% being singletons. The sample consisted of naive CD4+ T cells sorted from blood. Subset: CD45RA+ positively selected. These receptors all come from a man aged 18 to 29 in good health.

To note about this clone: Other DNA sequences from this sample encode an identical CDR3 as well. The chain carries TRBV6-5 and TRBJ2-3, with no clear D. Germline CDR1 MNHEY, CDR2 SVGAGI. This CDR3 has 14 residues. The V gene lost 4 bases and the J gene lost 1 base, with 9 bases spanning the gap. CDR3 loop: CASSLTPGTDTQYF. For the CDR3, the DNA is TGTGCCAGCAGTTTGACTCCGGGCACAGATACGCAGTATTTT.

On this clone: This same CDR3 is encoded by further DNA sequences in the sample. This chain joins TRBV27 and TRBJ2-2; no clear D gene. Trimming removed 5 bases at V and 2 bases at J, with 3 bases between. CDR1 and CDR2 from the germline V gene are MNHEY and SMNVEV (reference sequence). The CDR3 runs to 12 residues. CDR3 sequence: CASSLNTGELFF. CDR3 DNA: TGTGCCAGCAGTCTCAACACCGGGGAGCTGTTTTTT.

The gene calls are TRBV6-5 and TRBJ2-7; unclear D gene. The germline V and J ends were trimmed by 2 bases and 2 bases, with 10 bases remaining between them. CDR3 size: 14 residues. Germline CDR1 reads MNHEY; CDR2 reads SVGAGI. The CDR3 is CASSYGRITYEQYF. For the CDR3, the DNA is TGTGCCAGCAGTTACGGTCGGATAACCTACGAGCAGTACTTC.

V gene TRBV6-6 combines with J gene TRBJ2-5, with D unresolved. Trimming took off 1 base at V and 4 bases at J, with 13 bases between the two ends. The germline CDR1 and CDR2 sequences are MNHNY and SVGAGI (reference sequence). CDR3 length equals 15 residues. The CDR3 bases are TGTGCCAGCAGTTACTTAGCTAGGATGGGAGAGACCCAGTACTTC. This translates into CASSYLARMGETQYF.

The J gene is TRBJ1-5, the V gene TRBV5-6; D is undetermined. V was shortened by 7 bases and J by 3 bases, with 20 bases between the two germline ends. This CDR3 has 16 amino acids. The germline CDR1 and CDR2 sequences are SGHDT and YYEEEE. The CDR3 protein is CASAKGRTSNNQPQHF. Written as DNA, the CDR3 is TGTGCCAGCGCTAAGGGTCGGACGTCTAACAATCAGCCCCAGCATTTT.

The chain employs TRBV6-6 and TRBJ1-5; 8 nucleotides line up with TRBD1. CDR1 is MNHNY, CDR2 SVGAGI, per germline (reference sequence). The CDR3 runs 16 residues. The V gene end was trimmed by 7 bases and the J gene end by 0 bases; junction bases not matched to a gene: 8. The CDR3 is CASTPGTGPSNQPQHF. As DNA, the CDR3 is TGTGCCAGCACCCCGGGGACAGGTCCTAGCAATCAGCCCCAGCATTTT.

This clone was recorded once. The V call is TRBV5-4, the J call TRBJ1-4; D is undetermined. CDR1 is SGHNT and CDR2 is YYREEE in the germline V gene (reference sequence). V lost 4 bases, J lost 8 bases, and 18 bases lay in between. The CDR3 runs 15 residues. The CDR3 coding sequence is TGTGCCAGCAGCCCTGGTCCCTCCAGGTTAGAAAAACTGTTTTTT. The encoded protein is CASSPGPSRLEKLFF.

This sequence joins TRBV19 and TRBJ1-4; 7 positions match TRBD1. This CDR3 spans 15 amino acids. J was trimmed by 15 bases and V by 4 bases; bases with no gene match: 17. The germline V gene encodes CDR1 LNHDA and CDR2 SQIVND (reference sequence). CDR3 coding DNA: TGTGCCAGTAGTACAACCGGGACAGCTAAAAGTAAGGTGTTTTTT. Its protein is CASSTTGTAKSKVFF.